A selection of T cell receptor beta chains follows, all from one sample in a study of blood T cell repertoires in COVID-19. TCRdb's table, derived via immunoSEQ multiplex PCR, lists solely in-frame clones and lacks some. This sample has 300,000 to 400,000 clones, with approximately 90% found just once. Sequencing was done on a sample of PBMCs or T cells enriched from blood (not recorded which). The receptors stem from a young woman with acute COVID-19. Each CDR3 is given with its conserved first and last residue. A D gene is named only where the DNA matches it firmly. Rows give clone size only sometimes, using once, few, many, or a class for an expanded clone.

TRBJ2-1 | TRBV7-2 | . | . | TGTGCCAGCAGCTTAAACGGGGGGCGGGAGCAGTTCTTC | CASSLNGGREQFF
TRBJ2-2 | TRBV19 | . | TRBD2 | TGTGCCAGTACCCGCAGAGCGGGGGGTAGTACCGGGGAGCTGTTTTTT | CASTRRAGGSTGELFF
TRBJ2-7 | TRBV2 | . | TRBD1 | TGTGCCAGCAGAGCCGGGGACAGCGGAAGGTCAATCGAGCAGTACTTC | CASRAGDSGRSIEQYF
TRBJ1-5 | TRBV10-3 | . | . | TGTGCCATCAGTGGCCACTTGGGCAATCAGCCCCAGCATTTT | CAISGHLGNQPQHF
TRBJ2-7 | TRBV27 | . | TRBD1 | TGTGCCAGCAGTTTAATAAGGGACAGAGGCTACGAGCAGTACTTC | CASSLIRDRGYEQYF
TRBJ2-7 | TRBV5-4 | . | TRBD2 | TGTGCCAGCAGCCTGGCAGTCGGGGGAGGGCCCCCCTACGAGCAGTACTTC | CASSLAVGGGPPYEQYF
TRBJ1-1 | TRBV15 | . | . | TGTGCCACCAGAGGTTGGGAAAAGGGGACTGAAGCTTTCTTT | CATRGWEKGTEAFF
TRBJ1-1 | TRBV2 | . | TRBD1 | TGTGCCGGACAGGGACTGGACACTGAAGCTTTCTTT | CAGQGLDTEAFF
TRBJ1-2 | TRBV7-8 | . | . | TGTGCCAGCAGTTTACAGAACTATGGCTACACCTTC | CASSLQNYGYTF
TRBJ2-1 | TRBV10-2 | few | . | TGCGCCAGCAGTGAGTTTGTTCTCTCGAATGAGCAGTTCTTC | CASSEFVLSNEQFF
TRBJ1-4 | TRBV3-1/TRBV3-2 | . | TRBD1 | TGTGCCAGCAGCCCTTGGGACAGCGATAATGAAAAACTGTTTTTT | CASSPWDSDNEKLFF
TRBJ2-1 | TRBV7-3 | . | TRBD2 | TGTGCCAGCAGCCGAACCGGGACTAGCGCCTACAATGAGCAGTTCTTC | CASSRTGTSAYNEQFF
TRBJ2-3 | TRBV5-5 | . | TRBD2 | TGTGCCGCTGGGACTAGCGGGGGGGATACGCAGTATTTT | CAAGTSGGDTQYF
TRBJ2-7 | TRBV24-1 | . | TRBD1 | TGTGCCACCAGTGACCCATCAAGGACAGGGGACTACGAGCAGTACTTC | CATSDPSRTGDYEQYF
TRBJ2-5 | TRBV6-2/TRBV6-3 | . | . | TGTGCCAGCAGTTATGGCCGTTGGCAGGGGGAGACCCAGTACTTC | CASSYGRWQGETQYF
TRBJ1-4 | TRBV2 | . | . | TGTGCCAGCATGGGAGACCCTAATGAAAAACTGTTTTTT | CASMGDPNEKLFF
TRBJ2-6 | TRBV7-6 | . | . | TGTGCCAGCAGCCACCGCCCCCAGGGTTTCGGGGCCAACGTCCTGACTTTC | CASSHRPQGFGANVLTF
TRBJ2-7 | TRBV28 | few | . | TGTGCCAGCAGCGAAACAAGATCCTACGAGCAGTACTTC | CASSETRSYEQYF
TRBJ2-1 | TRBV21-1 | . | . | TGTGCCAGCAGCAAAGATTCACCGGGTTTGTTCTTC | CASSKDSPGLFF
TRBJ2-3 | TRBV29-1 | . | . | TGCAGCGTTGAAGTGGTAGCAAATACGCAGTATTTT | CSVEVVANTQYF
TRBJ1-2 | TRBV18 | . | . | TGTGCCAGCTCACCAAGTCGAGGGATCTGGGACTATGGCTACACCTTC | CASSPSRGIWDYGYTF
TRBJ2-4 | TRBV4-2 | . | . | TGTGCCAGCAGCCAGGTGCCCGGGGGAATTGTAGCCAAAAACATTCAGTACTTC | CASSQVPGGIVAKNIQYF
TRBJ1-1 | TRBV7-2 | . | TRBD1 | TGTGCCAGCAGTGAGGACAGGGTGGTCACTGAAGCTTTCTTT | CASSEDRVVTEAFF
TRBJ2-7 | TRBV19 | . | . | TGTGCCAGTAGTCAGAAAATACAGGGCAGGTACGAGCAGTACTTC | CASSQKIQGRYEQYF
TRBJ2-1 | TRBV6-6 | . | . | TGTGCCAGCGGGACTGGGGTCTACAATGAGCAGTTCTTC | CASGTGVYNEQFF
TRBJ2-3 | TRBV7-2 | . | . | TGTGCCAGCAGCCCTAACTGGGGGCGGTCACGCACAGATACGCAGTATTTT | CASSPNWGRSRTDTQYF
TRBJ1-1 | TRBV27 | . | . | TGTGCCAGCAGTTTACGGGGGGCTGACACTGAAGCTTTCTTT | CASSLRGADTEAFF
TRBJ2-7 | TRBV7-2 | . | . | TGTGCCAGCAGCTTAATGCAGGGTACGTACGAGCAGTACTTC | CASSLMQGTYEQYF
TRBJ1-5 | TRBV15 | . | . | TGTGCCACCAGCAGAGGGGACCGGGGGTCCAATCAGCCCCAGCATTTT | CATSRGDRGSNQPQHF
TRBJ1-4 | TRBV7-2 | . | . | TGTGCCAGCAGCCCCGATGGCAGGGTGTGGGAAAAACTGTTTTTT | CASSPDGRVWEKLFF
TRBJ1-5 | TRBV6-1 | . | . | TGTGCCAGCAGTGAACATTTCGATGGTGAGAAGCCCCAGCATTTT | CASSEHFDGEKPQHF
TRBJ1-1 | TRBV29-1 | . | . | TGCAGCGTTGGCGGGGGCCCCCCGGAGAACACTGAAGCTTTCTTT | CSVGGGPPENTEAFF
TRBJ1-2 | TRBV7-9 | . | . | TGTGCCAGCAGCTTAGCTTCGGGGAACTATGGCTACACCTTC | CASSLASGNYGYTF
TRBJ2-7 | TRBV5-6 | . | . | TGTGCCAGCAGCTTTGCCAAGCCCTACGAGCAGTACTTC | CASSFAKPYEQYF
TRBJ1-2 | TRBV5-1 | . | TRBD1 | TGCGCCAGCAGCTTGGCGGCAGGGGGAATGAGTAACTATGGCTACACCTTC | CASSLAAGGMSNYGYTF
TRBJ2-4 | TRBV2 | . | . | TGTGCCAGCGAGAACTCAAACATTCAGTACTTC | CASENSNIQYF
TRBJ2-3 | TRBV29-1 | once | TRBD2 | TGCAGCGTTGAGGTCTGGACTAGCGGGGGGCTCCGCAGGGCAGATACGCAGTATTTT | CSVEVWTSGGLRRADTQYF
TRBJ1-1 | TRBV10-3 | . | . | TGTGCCATCAGTGAGACCAGGAACACTGAAGCTTTCTTT | CAISETRNTEAFF
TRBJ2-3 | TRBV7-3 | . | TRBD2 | TGTGCCAGCAGCCTGACTAGCGGGAGCACAGATACGCAGTATTTT | CASSLTSGSTDTQYF
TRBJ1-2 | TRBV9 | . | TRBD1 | TGTGCCAGCAGCGGAAGGGACAGGGGAATGCGTGGCTACACCTTC | CASSGRDRGMRGYTF
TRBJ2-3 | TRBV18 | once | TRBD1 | TGTGCCAGCTCCCGGGACAGAAGGACAGATACGCAGTATTTT | CASSRDRRTDTQYF
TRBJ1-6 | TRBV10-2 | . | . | TGCGCCAGCAGCATAATATCTTCGGGGTTTGCATCAAGGAATTCACCCCTCCACTTT | CASSIISSGFASRNSPLHF
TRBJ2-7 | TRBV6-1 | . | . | TGTGCCAGCAGTGAACGGCGGGCCTACGAGCAGTACTTC | CASSERRAYEQYF
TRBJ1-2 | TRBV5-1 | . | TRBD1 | TGCGCCAGCAGCACAGGGGGACCTGGGGACTATGGCTACACCTTC | CASSTGGPGDYGYTF
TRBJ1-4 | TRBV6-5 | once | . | TGTGCCAGCACCCACCCGGGGAGGACGAGGGAAAAACTGTTTTTT | CASTHPGRTREKLFF
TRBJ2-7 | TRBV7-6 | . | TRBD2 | TGTGCCAGCAGCGCTAGCGGGGGGCCCCTGTACGAGCAGTACTTC | CASSASGGPLYEQYF
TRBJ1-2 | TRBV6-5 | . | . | TGTGCCAGCAGTTACAGGAAGGGAGGCTATGGCTACACCTTC | CASSYRKGGYGYTF
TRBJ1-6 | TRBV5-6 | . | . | TGTGCCAGCAGCTTGCGGTCATCCGGGAATTCACCCCTCCACTTT | CASSLRSSGNSPLHF
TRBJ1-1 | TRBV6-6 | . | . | TGTGCCAGCAGTTACCAGGGAACGGTTGAAGCTTTCTTT | CASSYQGTVEAFF
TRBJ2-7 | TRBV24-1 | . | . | TGTGCCACCAGTGGTCACAGCGGATACGAGCAGTACTTC | CATSGHSGYEQYF